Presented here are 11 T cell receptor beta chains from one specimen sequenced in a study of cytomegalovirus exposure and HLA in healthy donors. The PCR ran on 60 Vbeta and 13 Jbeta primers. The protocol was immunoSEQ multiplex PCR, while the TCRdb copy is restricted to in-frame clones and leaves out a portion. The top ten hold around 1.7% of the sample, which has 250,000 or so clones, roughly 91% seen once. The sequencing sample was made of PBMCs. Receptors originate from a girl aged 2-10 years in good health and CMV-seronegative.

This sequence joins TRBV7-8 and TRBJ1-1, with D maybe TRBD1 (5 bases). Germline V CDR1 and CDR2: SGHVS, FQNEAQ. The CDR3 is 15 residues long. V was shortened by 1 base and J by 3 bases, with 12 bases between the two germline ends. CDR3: CASSLGGRADTEAFF. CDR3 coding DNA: TGTGCCAGCAGCTTAGGAGGCAGGGCGGACACTGAAGCTTTCTTT.

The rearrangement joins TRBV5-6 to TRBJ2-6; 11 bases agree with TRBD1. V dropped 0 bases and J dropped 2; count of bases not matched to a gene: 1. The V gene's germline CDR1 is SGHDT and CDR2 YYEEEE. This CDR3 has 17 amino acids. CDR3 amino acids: CASSLGTGGTGANVLTF. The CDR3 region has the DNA TGTGCCAGCAGCTTGGGGACAGGGGGCACTGGGGCCAACGTCCTGACTTTC.

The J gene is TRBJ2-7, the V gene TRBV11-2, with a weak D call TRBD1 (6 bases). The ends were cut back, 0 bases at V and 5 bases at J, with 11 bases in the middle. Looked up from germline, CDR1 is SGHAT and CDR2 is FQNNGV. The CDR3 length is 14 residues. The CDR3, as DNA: TGTGCCAGCAGCTTAGACCGCTGGGGGCACGAGCAGTACTTC. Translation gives CASSLDRWGHEQYF. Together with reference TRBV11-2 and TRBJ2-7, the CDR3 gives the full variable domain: EAGVAQSPRYKIIEKRQSVAFWCNPISGHATLYWYQQILGQGPKLLIQFQNNGVVDDSQLPKDRFSAERLKGVDSTLKIQPAKLEDSAVYLCASSLDRWGHEQYFGPGTRLTVT.

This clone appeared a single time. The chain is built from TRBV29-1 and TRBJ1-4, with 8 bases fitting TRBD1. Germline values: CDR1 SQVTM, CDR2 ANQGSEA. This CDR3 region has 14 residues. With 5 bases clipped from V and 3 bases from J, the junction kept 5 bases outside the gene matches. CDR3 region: CSVRTGTANEKLFF. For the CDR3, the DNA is TGCAGCGTTCGGACAGGGACAGCTAATGAAAAACTGTTTTTT. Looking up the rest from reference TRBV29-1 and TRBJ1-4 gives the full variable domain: SAVISQKPSRDICQRGTSLTIQCQVDSQVTMMFWYRQQPGQSLTLIATANQGSEATYESGFVIDKFPISRPNLTFSTLTVSNMSPEDSSIYLCSVRTGTANEKLFFGSGTQLSVL.

The CDR3 sequence is CASSRTGSSYEQYF. DNA for the CDR3: TGTGCCAGCAGCAGAACGGGGAGCTCCTACGAGCAGTACTTC. The chain recombines TRBV6-5 with TRBJ2-5, with a tentative D call TRBD2 (5 bases). The DNA end lines up better with TRBJ2-7; the J call may be wrong. CDR3 length: 14 amino acids. Germline CDR1 and CDR2: MNHEY and SVGAGI.

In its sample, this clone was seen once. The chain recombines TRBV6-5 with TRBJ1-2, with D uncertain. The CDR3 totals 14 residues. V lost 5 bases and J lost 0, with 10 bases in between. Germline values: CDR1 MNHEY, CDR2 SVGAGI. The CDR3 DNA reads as TGTGCCAGCAGTAGGAGCAGCACTAACTATGGCTACACCTTC. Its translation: CASSRSSTNYGYTF.

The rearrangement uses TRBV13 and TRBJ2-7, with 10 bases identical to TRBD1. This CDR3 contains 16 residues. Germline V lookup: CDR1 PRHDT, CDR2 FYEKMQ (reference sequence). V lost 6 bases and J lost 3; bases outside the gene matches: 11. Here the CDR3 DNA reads TGTGCCAGCAGTTTCGACAGGGGGCATTCACACTACGAGCAGTACTTC. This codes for CASSFDRGHSHYEQYF.

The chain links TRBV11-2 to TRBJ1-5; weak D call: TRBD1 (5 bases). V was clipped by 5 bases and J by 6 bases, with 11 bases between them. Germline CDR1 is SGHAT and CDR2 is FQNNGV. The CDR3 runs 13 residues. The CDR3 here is CASSGGMAQPQHF. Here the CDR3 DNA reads TGTGCCAGCAGCGGGGGGATGGCTCAGCCCCAGCATTTT.

Written as DNA, the CDR3 is TGTGCCAGCAGTTACCACGCTAGCGGGAGAGGCGATACGCAGTATTTT. It yields the protein CASSYHASGRGDTQYF. The chain is built from TRBV6-6 and TRBJ2-3; 10 bases match TRBD2. V shed 2 bases, J shed 6 bases, and the junction held 8 bases outside the gene matches. There are 16 residues in the CDR3. Per germline, CDR1 MNHNY and CDR2 SVGAGI (reference sequence).

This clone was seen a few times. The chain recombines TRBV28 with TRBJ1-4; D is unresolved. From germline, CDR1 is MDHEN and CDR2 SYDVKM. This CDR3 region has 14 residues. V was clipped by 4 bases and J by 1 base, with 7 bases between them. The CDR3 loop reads CASSSPVTNEKLFF. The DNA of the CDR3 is TGTGCCAGCAGTTCCCCGGTAACTAATGAAAAACTGTTTTTT.

CDR3 bases: TGTGCCTGGTCTAGCGGGGGGGGTTTGGGACAAGAGACCCAGTACTTC. Amino acid sequence: CAWSSGGGLGQETQYF. This chain joins TRBV30 and TRBJ2-5, with 12 bases that match TRBD2. The trim removed 5 bases at V and 2 bases at J, leaving 9 bases unmatched. Germline V gene lookup returns CDR1 GTSNPN and CDR2 SVGIG (reference sequence). The CDR3 loop spans 16 amino acids.